This entry is about one T cell receptor (beta chain). This record belongs to a study of radiotherapy plus CTLA-4 blockade in lung cancer. Measured with immunoSEQ multiplex PCR; TCRdb has only the in-frame clones, and not every one. The sample contains tens of thousands of clones, 60% to 85% of which appear only once. Trimming took 0 bases from V and 0 from J, leaving 12 bases between them. The CDR3 totals 18 residues. CDR1 LGHNA and CDR2 YNFKEQ come from the germline V gene. The chain couples TRBV4-2 to TRBJ2-6; D possibly corresponds to TRBD2 (5 bases). This specimen consisted of peripheral blood, obtained from a patient treated with radiotherapy plus ipilimumab. This receptor was obtained from a human donor with non-small cell lung cancer who had a partial response to radiotherapy plus ipilimumab. Some clones in this sample may be carry-over from other donors' samples. CDR3 in DNA: TGTGCCAGCAGCCAAGAGCGGGCGAGCAGCTCTGGGGCCAACGTCCTGACTTTC. Its protein product is CASSQERASSSGANVLTF.